These 8 T cell receptor beta chains originate from one sample sequenced in a study of blood T cell repertoires in COVID-19. Assay: immunoSEQ multiplex PCR; the TCRdb copy retains only in-frame clones and omits some. The top ten hold about 9% of the sample, which has approximately 200,000 clones, around four fifths seen once. Sequenced sample: PBMCs or T cells enriched from blood (not recorded which). Receptor source: a man between 40 and 49 years old who had recovered from COVID-19.

This chain joins TRBV30 and TRBJ2-3; tentatively, D is TRBD1 (6 bases). The germline V and J ends were trimmed by 0 bases and 4 bases, with 11 bases remaining between them. The CDR3 is 14 amino acids. Looked up from germline, CDR1 is GTSNPN and CDR2 is SVGIG (reference sequence). As DNA, the CDR3 is TGTGCCTGGAGTGTGGGCAGGGGCCCAGATACGCAGTATTTT. This gives the protein CAWSVGRGPDTQYF.

Only one count was recorded for this clone. The chain couples TRBV3-1 (or the pseudogene TRBV3-2) to TRBJ2-5, with D perhaps matching TRBD2 (5 bases). The CDR3 contains 15 residues. Trimming cost V 4 bases and J 6 bases, with 18 bases left between them. Germline V lookup: CDR1 LGHDT, CDR2 YNNKEL (reference sequence). The CDR3: CASSLLSAGGKTQYF. The CDR3 DNA is TGTGCCAGCAGCCTCCTTTCGGCGGGTGGTAAGACCCAGTACTTC.

In this sample, this clone turned up a few times. V usage is TRBV3-1 (or the pseudogene TRBV3-2) and J usage is TRBJ2-7; 9 bases are a match to TRBD1. V lost 8 bases and J lost 3; bases outside the gene matches: 8. This CDR3 has 14 residues. CDR1 and CDR2 (germline): LGHDT, YNNKEL (reference sequence). DNA of the CDR3: TGTGCCAGCGGGCACAGGGGGCAGCTCTACGAGCAGTACTTC. It is translated as CASGHRGQLYEQYF.

Note on this clone: A read error may explain this, as a much larger clone is one base away. For the CDR3, the DNA is TGTGCCAGCAGTGAAGGAGCTTACGAGCAGTACTTC. Its protein is CASSEGAYEQYF. This chain uses TRBV6-1 with TRBJ2-7; D is ambiguous. Germline V gene lookup returns CDR1 MNHNS and CDR2 SASEGT. The CDR3 is 12 residues long. V lost 1 base to trimming and J lost 4 bases, with 5 bases between them.

The V call is TRBV18, the J call TRBJ1-2; D might be TRBD1 (5 bases). The CDR3 consists of 14 residues. CDR1 and CDR2 (germline): KGHSH, LQKENI. Trimming took off 4 bases at V and 4 bases at J, with 13 bases between the two ends. The CDR3 DNA is TGTGCCAGCTCACTCAGGCAGGGTATCTATGGCTACACCTTC. Its translation: CASSLRQGIYGYTF.

This clone was seen just once. The J gene is TRBJ1-3, the V gene TRBV9; D may be TRBD1 (6 bases). The V end was cut by 10 bases, the J end by 0 bases, with 17 bases between. There are 15 residues in the CDR3. Germline V CDR1 and CDR2: SGDLS, YYNGEE. This CDR3 is CACRAGARSGNTIYF. The DNA of the CDR3 is TGTGCCTGCCGGGCAGGGGCCCGCTCTGGAAACACCATATATTTT.

J is TRBJ2-7 and V is TRBV19, with 8 bases aligning to TRBD2. Germline trimming cut 4 bases from V and 4 bases from J; bases unmatched to any gene: 12. This CDR3 has 16 residues. Per germline, CDR1 LNHDA and CDR2 SQIVND (reference sequence). CDR3 sequence reads: CASSTDRGGARYEQYF. CDR3 nucleotides: TGTGCCAGTAGTACTGACCGGGGGGGGGCAAGGTACGAGCAGTACTTC.

The chain has TRBV3-1 (or the pseudogene TRBV3-2) and TRBJ2-2; TRBD2 matches at 7 bases. The V gene's germline CDR1 is LGHDT and CDR2 YNNKEL (reference sequence). The length of the CDR3 is 15 residues. With 4 bases clipped from V and 4 bases from J, the junction kept 6 bases outside the gene matches. Here the CDR3 DNA reads TGTGCCAGCAGCCTCCCGACTAGCCCCACCGGGGAGCTGTTTTTT. As protein: CASSLPTSPTGELFF.